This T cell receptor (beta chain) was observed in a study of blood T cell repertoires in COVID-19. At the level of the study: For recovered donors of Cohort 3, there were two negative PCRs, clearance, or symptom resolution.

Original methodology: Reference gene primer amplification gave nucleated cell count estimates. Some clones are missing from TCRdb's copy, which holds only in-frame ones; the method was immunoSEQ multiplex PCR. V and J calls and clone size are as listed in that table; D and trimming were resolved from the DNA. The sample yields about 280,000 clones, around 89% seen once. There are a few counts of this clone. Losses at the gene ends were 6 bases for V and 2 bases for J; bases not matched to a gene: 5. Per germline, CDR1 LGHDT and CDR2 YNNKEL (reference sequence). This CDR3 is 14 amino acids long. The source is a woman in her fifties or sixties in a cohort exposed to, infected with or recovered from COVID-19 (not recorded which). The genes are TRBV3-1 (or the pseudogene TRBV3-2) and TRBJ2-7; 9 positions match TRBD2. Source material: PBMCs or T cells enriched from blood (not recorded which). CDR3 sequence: CASRRGGAPYEQYF. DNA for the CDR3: TGTGCCAGCAGACGCGGGGGGGCCCCCTACGAGCAGTACTTC.